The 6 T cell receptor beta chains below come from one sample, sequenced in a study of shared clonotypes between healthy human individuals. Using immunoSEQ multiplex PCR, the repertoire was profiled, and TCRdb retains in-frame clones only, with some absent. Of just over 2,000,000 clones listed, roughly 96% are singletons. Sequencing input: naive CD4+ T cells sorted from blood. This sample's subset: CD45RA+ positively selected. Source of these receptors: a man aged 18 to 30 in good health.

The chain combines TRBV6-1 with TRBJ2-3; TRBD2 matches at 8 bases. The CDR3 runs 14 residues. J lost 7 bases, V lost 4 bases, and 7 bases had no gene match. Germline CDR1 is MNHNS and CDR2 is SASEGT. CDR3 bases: TGTGCCAGCAGTGGGAGCGGGAGTGGAAATACGCAGTATTTT. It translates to CASSGSGSGNTQYF.

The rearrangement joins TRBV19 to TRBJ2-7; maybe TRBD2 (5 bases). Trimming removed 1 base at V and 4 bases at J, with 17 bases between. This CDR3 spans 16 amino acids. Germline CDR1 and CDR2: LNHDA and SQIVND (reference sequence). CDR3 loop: CASSIGRLRAPYEQYF. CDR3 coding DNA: TGTGCCAGTAGTATAGGCCGTTTGAGGGCCCCGTACGAGCAGTACTTC.

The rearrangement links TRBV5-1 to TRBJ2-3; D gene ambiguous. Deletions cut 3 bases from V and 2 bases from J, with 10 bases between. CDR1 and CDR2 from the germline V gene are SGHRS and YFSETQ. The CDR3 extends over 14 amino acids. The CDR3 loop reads CASSWSGVTDTQYF. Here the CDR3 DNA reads TGCGCCAGCAGCTGGTCCGGAGTCACAGATACGCAGTATTTT.

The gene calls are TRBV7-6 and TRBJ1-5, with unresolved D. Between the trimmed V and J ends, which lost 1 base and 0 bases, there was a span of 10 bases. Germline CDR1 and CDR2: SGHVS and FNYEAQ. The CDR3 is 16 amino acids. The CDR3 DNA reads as TGTGCCAGCAGCTTAGGGGCCCCTGGTAGCAATCAGCCCCAGCATTTT. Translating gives CASSLGAPGSNQPQHF.

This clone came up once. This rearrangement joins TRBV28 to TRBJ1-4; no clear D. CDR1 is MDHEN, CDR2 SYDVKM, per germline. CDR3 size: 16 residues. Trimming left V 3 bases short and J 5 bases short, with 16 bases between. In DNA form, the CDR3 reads TGTGCCAGCAGTTTTTTGGGAATTGCACAGAATGAAAAACTGTTTTTT. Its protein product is CASSFLGIAQNEKLFF.

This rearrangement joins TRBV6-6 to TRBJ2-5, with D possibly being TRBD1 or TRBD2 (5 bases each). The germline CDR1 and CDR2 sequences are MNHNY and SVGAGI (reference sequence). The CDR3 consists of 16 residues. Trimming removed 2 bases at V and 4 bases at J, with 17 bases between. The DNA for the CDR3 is TGTGCCAGCAGTTACCCAACCTCGGGGACCCGAGAGACCCAGTACTTC. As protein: CASSYPTSGTRETQYF.